The next 14 T cell receptor beta chains were all read from a single sample in a study of regulatory T cells in long-lasting Graves disease. CDR3 regions were amplified by Arm-PCR using iRepertoire HTBI primers to build TCR beta libraries. TCRdb reprocessed the multiplex PCR reads with MiXCR, giving one entry per CDR3 protein. The data hold about 360,000 distinct CDR3 sequences, with around 15% observed a single time. As for time point: newly diagnosed GD, antithyroid drugs for less than 3 months. The TCR library used RNA extracted from PBMCs. These data also featured in a second study, about T cells in Graves' hyperthyroidism and ophthalmopathy.

This specimen was peripheral blood mononuclear cells (PBMCs), taken at new diagnosis, from a patient treated with antithyroid drugs. The origin of the receptors is a woman aged 18-29 years with Graves disease.

This clonotype appeared many times. The rearrangement joins TRBV5-1 to TRBJ2-1; 10 bases line up with TRBD2. The CDR3 runs to 15 residues. Germline CDR1 and CDR2: SGHRS and YFSETQ. Losses at the gene ends were 3 bases for V and 5 bases for J; bases not matched to a gene: 5. CDR3 coding DNA: TGCGCCAGCAGCTGGAGCGGGGGGGATAACAATGAGCAGTTCTTC. This translates into CASSWSGGDNNEQFF.

This clonotype was picked up a small number of times. Possible read error: a much larger clone is one base away. This sequence joins TRBV18 and TRBJ1-2, with TRBD1 identical over 8 bases. The CDR3 has 14 amino acids. V shed 7 bases, J shed 2 bases, and the junction held 6 bases outside the gene matches. The germline V gene has CDR1 KGHSH and CDR2 LQKENI. In DNA, the CDR3 is TGTGCCAGCTTACCGGACAGGGAGAACTATGGCTACACCTTC. Its protein is CASLPDRENYGYTF.

This clonotype was seen many times. The rearrangement links TRBV3-1 to TRBJ2-7, with D possibly TRBD1 on 6 matching bases. The CDR3 is made up of 13 amino acids. Germline CDR1 is LGHDT and CDR2 is YNNKEL (reference sequence). V lost 8 bases and J lost 4, with 15 bases in between. The CDR3 is CASRLGGQYEQYF. In nucleotides, the CDR3 is TGTGCCAGCCGCTTAGGGGGACAATACGAGCAGTACTTC.

This clonotype was detected only a few times. The J gene is TRBJ2-2, the V gene TRBV5-4; TRBD1 matches 8 bases. From germline, CDR1 is SGHNT and CDR2 YYREEE (reference sequence). The CDR3 sequence is 13 residues long. V was clipped by 2 bases and J by 10 bases; unmatched bases: 4. CDR3 sequence (DNA): TGTGCCAGCAGCTTCCAGGGGGCCCAGGAGCTGTTTTTT. It yields the protein CASSFQGAQELFF.

This clonotype appeared many times. At one end, the junction sequence differs from germline, possibly due to a read error. The genes are TRBV28 and TRBJ2-1; 10 nucleotides line up with TRBD2. CDR3 length equals 13 residues. Germline assignment: CDR1 MDHEN and CDR2 SYDVKM. Here the CDR3 reads CASSAGGYNEQFF. In nucleotides, the CDR3 is TGCGCCAGCTCAGCGGGGGGGTACAATGAGCAGTTCTTC.

This clonotype came up a few times. V is TRBV14 and J is TRBJ1-2, with D perhaps matching TRBD1 (5 bases). V was clipped by 2 bases and J by 4 bases, with 8 bases between them. Germline V gene sequence: CDR1 SGHDN, CDR2 FVKESK. The CDR3 is 13 amino acids. The CDR3, as DNA: TGTGCCAGCAGCCAACGGGGGGGCTATGGCTACACCTTC. Translation: CASSQRGGYGYTF.

This clonotype was seen at least ten times. This sequence joins TRBV7-2 and TRBJ2-5; 7 positions match TRBD1. V dropped 3 bases and J dropped 4; count of bases not matched to a gene: 5. The germline CDR1 and CDR2 sequences are SGHTA and FQGNSA. This CDR3 region has 14 residues. CDR3 region: CASSFGRGRETQYF. The CDR3 DNA is TGTGCCAGCAGCTTTGGTAGGGGGCGAGAGACCCAGTACTTC.

This clonotype was detected many times. The genes are TRBV7-2 and TRBJ2-7; 9 positions agree with TRBD1. Germline-derived CDR1 and CDR2 are SGHTA and FQGNSA. The CDR3 extends over 17 amino acids. The trim removed 1 base at V and 0 bases at J, leaving 7 bases unmatched. The CDR3 reads CASSLVHGQGISYEQYF. The CDR3 coding sequence is TGTGCCAGCAGCTTAGTCCATGGACAGGGGATCTCCTACGAGCAGTACTTC.

This clonotype appeared a few times. In DNA form, the CDR3 reads TGTGCCAGCAGCTTGGGGGTTACAGGGGCCACTGAAGCTTTCTTT. This translates into CASSLGVTGATEAFF. The chain recombines TRBV5-6 with TRBJ1-1, with 7 bases that match TRBD1. Germline assignment: CDR1 SGHDT and CDR2 YYEEEE. The CDR3 has 15 residues. With 0 bases clipped from V and 4 bases from J, the junction kept 6 bases outside the gene matches.

The chain carries TRBV2 and TRBJ1-3, with a tentative D call TRBD1 (6 bases). Between the trimmed V and J ends, which lost 8 bases and 4 bases, there was a span of 15 bases. CDR3 length: 14 amino acids. Per the germline V gene, CDR1 is SNHLY and CDR2 is FYNNEI. CDR3 DNA: TGTGCCAGCTCTCCTGGCGGGGGCGGAAACACCATATATTTT. Translation gives CASSPGGGGNTIYF.

This clonotype turned up a few times. The rearrangement joins TRBV5-6 to TRBJ1-2, with D uncertain. This CDR3 comprises 12 residues. Germline CDR1 SGHDT, CDR2 YYEEEE. The V and J ends lost 4 bases and 2 bases respectively, with 6 bases between them. CDR3 protein: CASSLMNYGYTF. DNA of the CDR3: TGTGCCAGCAGCCTCATGAACTATGGCTACACCTTC.

In this sample, this clonotype turned up many times. This chain links TRBV28 with TRBJ1-1; D is unclear. V lost 4 bases and J lost 8, with 20 bases in between. Looked up from germline, CDR1 is MDHEN and CDR2 is SYDVKM. The CDR3 length is 15 residues. The CDR3 region is CASSYPVGALTEAFF. CDR3 DNA sequence: TGTGCCAGCAGTTACCCCGTGGGCGCACTGACCGAAGCTTTCTTT. The variable domain in full, with the rest retrieved from reference TRBV28 and TRBJ1-1, is DVKVTQSSRYLVKRTGEKVFLECVQDMDHENMFWYRQDPGLGLRLIYFSYDVKMKEKGDIPEGYSVSREKKERFSLILESASTNQTSMYLCASSYPVGALTEAFFGQGTRLTVV.

There are many counts of this clonotype. The gene calls are TRBV5-1 and TRBJ2-5, with 11 positions matching TRBD1. Germline assignment: CDR1 SGHRS and CDR2 YFSETQ. The CDR3 consists of 15 residues. J lost 5 bases, V lost 3 bases, and 6 bases had no gene match. The CDR3 spells CASSWGTGGLETQYF. Here the CDR3 DNA reads TGCGCCAGCAGCTGGGGGACAGGGGGTCTCGAGACCCAGTACTTC.

This clonotype has ten or more counts. The chain is built from TRBV12-3 or TRBV12-4 and TRBJ1-1, with TRBD1 matching 7 bases. V lost 5 bases to trimming and J lost 0 bases; unmatched junction nucleotides: 12. The CDR3 has 17 amino acids. The chain's CDR3 is CASSPGQGGPLNTEAFF. The CDR3 coding sequence is TGTGCCAGCAGTCCCGGGCAGGGGGGTCCCCTGAACACTGAAGCTTTCTTT.